This TCR beta chain is from a study of beta chain features in type 1 diabetes. All of the isolated RNA was reverse transcribed, so expressed TCRB transcripts were sequenced. Assay: immunoSEQ multiplex PCR; the TCRdb copy retains only in-frame clones and omits some. The top ten hold approximately 0.03% of the sample, which has some 230,000 clones, over 9.5% seen once. This clone has a handful of counts. CDR3 length equals 13 residues. Per germline, CDR1 SGHNT and CDR2 YYREEE (reference sequence). Trimming took 4 bases from V and 6 from J, leaving 10 bases between them. Sequenced material: naive CD4+ T cells from blood. This clonotype originated in a woman between 18 and 29 years old in good health. The chain uses TRBV5-4 and TRBJ2-2; D is perhaps TRBD1 (7 bases). CDR3 nucleotides: TGTGCCAGCAGCGGCAGGGGGGCCGGGGAGCTGTTTTTT. The encoded protein is CASSGRGAGELFF.